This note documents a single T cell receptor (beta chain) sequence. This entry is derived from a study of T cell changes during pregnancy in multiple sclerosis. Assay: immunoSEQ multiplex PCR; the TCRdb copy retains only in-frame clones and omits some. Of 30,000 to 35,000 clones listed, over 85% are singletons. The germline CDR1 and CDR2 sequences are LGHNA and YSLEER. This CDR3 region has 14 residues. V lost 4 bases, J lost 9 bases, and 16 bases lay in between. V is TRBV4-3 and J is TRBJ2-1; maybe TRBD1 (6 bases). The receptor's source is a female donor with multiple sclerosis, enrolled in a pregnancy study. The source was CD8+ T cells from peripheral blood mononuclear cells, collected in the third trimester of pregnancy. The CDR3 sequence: CASSRNRVSVEQFF. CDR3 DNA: TGCGCCAGCAGCCGCAACAGGGTTTCGGTTGAGCAGTTCTTC.